This T cell receptor (beta chain) was documented in a study of T cell responses to AZD1222 COVID-19 vaccine (TCRdb year 2021). A note on the overall study: Because spike-specific TCR depth and breadth did not differ between the two schedules, AZD1222 recipients who got a second dose at roughly 4 weeks were pooled with those who got a second dose at roughly 12 weeks. A total of just over 230 trial participants underwent TCR sequencing, of whom 200 to 220 received two doses of AZD1222 and some 26 received two doses of the MenACWY control vaccine. Trial participants were enrolled by age into subgroups of 18-55, 56-69 and 70-plus years, and roughly 160, 29 and 62 TCR-sequenced participants, respectively, were included in these subgroups.

Worth noting for this clone: This receptor's antigen is unknown. No clone much larger than this one lies a single base away; base qualities are absent.

The CDR3 runs 15 amino acids, cysteine and phenylalanine included. Only the CDR3 region is kept as DNA, spanning 45 bases read in frame from base 1. CDR1 SGHTA and CDR2 FQGNSA are derived from the germline V gene. V gives up 5 bases and J gives up 0 bases, and the segment between their germline ends measures 8 bases. This specimen's time point label, interpreted: baseline before first vaccination. Samples from vaccinated people were obtained from the UK trials COV001 and COV002, which included a single-blind randomized controlled phase 2/3 trial of AZD1222 (ChAdOx1 nCoV-19) in healthy adults. Trial participant PBMC samples were collected at day 0 and day 28 after the second dose for TCRbeta chain sequencing. The CDR3 regions of human TCRbeta chains were analyzed by immunosequencing. Per the source publication's procedure: Repertoire TCRs were matched against a reference library of SARS-CoV-2-specific TCRs generated with the MIRA antigen-specificity platform. Breadth was defined as the fraction of unique TCRs that were SARS-CoV-2-associated. Depth was defined as the fraction of total T cells that were SARS-CoV-2-associated. Each spike-specific TCR was assigned to its reactive spike region and to a CD4 or CD8 class using the MIRA data. Log10-transformed breadth and depth values were compared by one-way ANOVA with Sidak's multiple comparisons tests. The source is immuneACCESS, and TCRdb retained only in-frame sequences with V and J called. Part of the clones is not carried over; for the studies checked, unresolved V genes explain less than half of this, and the remainder is unexplained. V and J calls plus clone size are reproduced from that table; the DNA served to infer D and trimming. For this sample there are 130,000 to 150,000 clones; approximately 90% appear just once. Under 2% of the sample lies in the top ten.

Results the study describes overall, beyond this receptor: CD4 TCRs associated with the vaccine covered the entire spike protein, and the dominant responses were in regions 160-218 and 743-854. Conclusions about previously exposed vaccinees are limited, since just a handful of AZD1222 recipients were seropositive for SARS-CoV-2 at baseline. Most participants were white British and females outnumbered males, and the authors suggested that clonal diversity may have been underestimated. No day 14 peak-response samples were available, so repertoires were characterized only after the peak T cell response. In the small 56-69-year group, the increase in depth fell short of significance, most likely because of low power. Reportedly, close to half of the unique spike-specific TCRs recognized epitopes lying outside the regions that are mutated in the B.1.351 and B.1.1.7 variants. After two AZD1222 doses, spike-specific TCR breadth and depth were significantly higher than at day 0 and than in MenACWY recipients.

The clonotype comes from an adult in good health. This chain is built from TRBV7-2 and TRBJ1-6, with the D segment identity uncertain. Material: peripheral blood, obtained on day 0 of AZD1222 vaccination. The DNA sequence is as follows: TGTGCCAGCAGCGCCGGGGACTCCTATAATTCACCCCTCCACTTT. Its protein product is CASSAGDSYNSPLHF.